This T cell receptor (beta chain) is from a study of T-cell reconstitution after alpha-beta-depleted transplantation in children (dated by TCRdb to 2016 to 2017). Background on the whole study: Using TCR repertoire profiling, the study quantitatively followed how T-cell immune reconstitution unfolded in children after TCRalphabeta/CD19-depleted allogeneic hematopoietic cell transplantation. The study at large found these results: The apparently early recovery of alphabetaT-cell counts about two months after transplant reportedly depended on only several hundred rapidly expanded clones that came from non-depleted graft cells. In some patients, the high TCRbeta diversity seen at day 60 was put down to recipient T cells and intrathymic progenitors that had survived conditioning. Over subsequent months, a decline in hyperexpanded clone frequencies was noted, and after one year, T-cell counts and TCRbeta diversity were mostly ascribed to newly produced T cells.

As concerns this clonotype: The antigen this receptor binds is unknown. No much larger clone exists at a distance of one base, and base qualities are not known.

The library was prepared using PCR. The sample was run on an Illumina HiSeq 2500. Molecular barcoding was employed in the preparation of TCR libraries, with unique molecular identifiers being used to normalize TCRbeta repertoire quantification. TCRdb applied fastp at Q25 and MiXCR to the public reads, then kept only in-frame beta chains. Records with the same CDR3 protein are collapsed into one entry carrying the most frequent genes and DNA. The sample records 250,000 to 350,000 distinct CDR3 sequences, 20% to 30% of which are singletons. Of the sample, 9.5% to 13% is held by the ten largest clones. Explained via the paper, the treatment or condition label denotes: allogeneic hematopoietic cell transplantation with graft depleted of TCRalphabeta T cells and CD19 B cells. TCRalphabeta/CD19-depleted allogeneic hematopoietic cell grafts were given to the transplant recipients, all of whom were children.

The CDR3 has 15 amino acids, counting the end cysteine and phenylalanine. Only the CDR3 DNA stays, 45 bases, in frame from base 1. Trimmed from V: 4 bases; trimmed from J: 3 bases; junction bases lacking a gene match: 8. The germline V gene provides CDR1 SGHRS and CDR2 YFSETQ. This TCR derives from a male patient under 18 who had a stem cell transplant for acute lymphoblastic leukemia, so the T cells may come from the graft donor. This chain joins TRBV5-1 to TRBJ2-7; the junction holds 9 bases that match TRBD1. Specimen: PBMCs, mostly from graft donor cells, collected 180 days after TCRalphabeta/CD19-depleted stem cell transplant. The DNA sequence is TGCGCCAGCAGCGGTCCGACAGGGGGAGTCTACGAGCAGTACTTC. It is translated as CASSGPTGGVYEQYF.